This T cell receptor (beta chain) derives from a study of blood T cell repertoires in COVID-19. The protocol was immunoSEQ multiplex PCR, while the TCRdb copy is restricted to in-frame clones and leaves out a portion. The repertoire holds 80,000 to 95,000 clones, with approximately 91% as singletons. The germline V gene encodes CDR1 LNHDA and CDR2 SQIVND (reference sequence). V gave up 9 bases and J gave up 1 base, with 12 bases separating them. The CDR3 has 14 residues. The sample consisted of peripheral blood. The source of this sequence is a human donor with active COVID-19. The donor label of this sample is uncertain. The chain combines TRBV19 with TRBJ2-2; D possibly corresponds to TRBD2 (5 bases). The CDR3 spells CASRPAGNTGELFF. DNA for the CDR3: TGTGCCAGCCGCCCGGCGGGGAACACCGGGGAGCTGTTTTTT.